Sequencing of this TCR beta chain was carried out in a study of blood T cell repertoires in COVID-19. Study summary: Researchers got acute and convalescent COVID-19 samples from the United States, Italy and Spain. Sources were T cells, B-cell-depleted T cells, or PBMCs; the material itself was cDNA or gDNA.

During active infection, Seattle patients enrolled and were then monitored through disease. Trimming shortened V by 6 bases and J by 0 bases, and 8 bases separated the two germline ends. The CDR3 is 13 residues long. Per the study methods: Scientists estimated how many nucleated cells there were by amplifying reference gene primers. Measured with immunoSEQ multiplex PCR; TCRdb has only the in-frame clones, and not every one. The DNA was the basis for D and trimming; V, J and clone size are from that table. The data contain 250,000 to 350,000 clones, approximately 85% of them seen just once; the ten biggest clones take up 0.87%.

The rearrangement uses TRBV12-3 or TRBV12-4 and TRBJ1-1; no firm D call. The sequence was collected from a human donor with COVID-19, enrolled during active disease. The donor label of this sample is uncertain. Sequencing was carried out using peripheral blood. In DNA, the CDR3 is TGTGCCAGCAGCCGACAACTGAACACTGAAGCTTTCTTT. This encodes CASSRQLNTEAFF.